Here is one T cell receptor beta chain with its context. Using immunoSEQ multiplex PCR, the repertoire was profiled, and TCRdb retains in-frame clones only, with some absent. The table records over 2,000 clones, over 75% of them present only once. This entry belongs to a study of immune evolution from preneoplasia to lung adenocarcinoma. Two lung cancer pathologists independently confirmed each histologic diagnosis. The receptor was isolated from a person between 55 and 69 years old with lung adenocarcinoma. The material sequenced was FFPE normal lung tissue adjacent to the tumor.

CDR3 sequence (DNA): TGCGCCAGCAGTGAGCGGGAAGCCGGGGAGCTGTTTTTT. Translated: CASSEREAGELFF. The chain links TRBV10-1 to TRBJ2-2; the D gene is possibly TRBD2 (5 bases). The V gene lost 2 bases and the J gene lost 6 bases, with 7 bases spanning the gap. This CDR3 is built from 13 residues. Germline assignment: CDR1 WNHNN and CDR2 SYGVQD (reference sequence).